This T cell receptor (beta chain) was sequenced for a study of T cell repertoires in aging, cancer and after chemotherapy. In the study overall: Donors were grouped into six age bands spanning 30 or younger through 70 or older. The full dataset contained around 8.2 million TCR reads.

TCR beta rearrangements were amplified from peripheral blood genomic DNA. Study-level points and caveats: Healthy donors lost TCR diversity with age mainly through richness, cancer patients through richness and evenness. In each cancer cohort, median generation probability increased across chemotherapy, suggesting thymic output rebounded.

By sample share, this clonotype is medium-sized. Its antigen remains unidentified. TRB rearrangements spanning V, D and J were amplified using mixed TRB-A/B primers. MiXCR was run by TCRdb on the multiplex PCR reads, yielding one entry per CDR3 protein. In the table there are 2,500 to 3,000 distinct CDR3 sequences, about a fifth of which are singletons. CDR1 is MNHEY and CDR2 is SVGAGI in the germline V gene. V trimming: 5 bases; J trimming: 9 bases; junction bases outside the gene matches: 9. This CDR3 region has 15 residues. Input material: blood. The clonotype comes from a human donor with a solid tumor. The chain combines TRBV6-5 with TRBJ2-1, with 11 bases that match TRBD2. The CDR3 DNA follows: TGTGCCAGCAGTCCTTGGCTAGCGGGGGGAGGTGAGCAGTTCTTC. It codes for CASSPWLAGGGEQFF.